Listed below are T cell receptor beta chains from one sample, sequenced in a study of T cells in Graves' hyperthyroidism and ophthalmopathy. TCRdb re-derived calls from the multiplex PCR reads in MiXCR, one entry per CDR3 protein. In the table there are around 340,000 distinct CDR3 sequences, approximately 13% of which are singletons. The sample comprised blood. Source of these receptors: a woman aged 30 to 39 with Graves' hyperthyroidism. CDR3s include the opening cysteine and the closing phenylalanine or tryptophan. A D gene is named only where the DNA matches it firmly. Not every row has a clone size; where given, it reads once, few, many or a size class.

D | size | J | V | CDR3 | DNA
- | - | TRBJ1-5 | TRBV4-1 | CASSQEDTSNQPQHF | TGCGCCAGCAGCCAAGAAGATACGAGCAATCAGCCCCAGCATTTT
- | - | TRBJ1-1 | TRBV18 | CASSPREGPNTEAFF | TGTGCCAGCTCACCCCGAGAGGGACCGAACACTGAAGCTTTCTTT
- | few | TRBJ1-3 | TRBV6-4 | CASSYFPGNTIYF | TGTGCCAGCAGTTATTTCCCCGGAAACACCATATATTTT
TRBD1 | few | TRBJ1-1 | TRBV5-6 | CASSPGTGLRAFF | TGTGCCAGCAGCCCCGGGACAGGACTTCGGGCTTTCTTT
- | few | TRBJ2-3 | TRBV6-1 | CASSLYRASTDTQYF | TGTGCCAGCAGCCTGTACAGGGCCAGCACAGATACGCAGTATTTT
- | - | TRBJ1-5 | TRBV18 | CASSRGTMDQPQHF | TGTGCCAGCTCACGGGGGACTATGGATCAGCCCCAGCATTTT
- | - | TRBJ2-4 | TRBV4-2 | CASSQDGPAKNIQYF | TGTGCCAGCAGCCAAGATGGCCCCGCCAAAAACATTCAGTACTTC
- | many | TRBJ2-7 | TRBV20-1 | CSARADPAGNYEQYF | TGCAGTGCTAGAGCCGACCCGGCAGGAAACTACGAGCAGTACTTC
TRBD2 | many | TRBJ2-7 | TRBV20-1 | CSARTSGSSYEQYF | TGCAGTGCTCGGACTAGCGGGAGCTCCTACGAGCAGTACTTC
- | - | TRBJ2-3 | TRBV3-1 | CASSQMGSRTDTQYF | TGTGCCAGCAGCCAAATGGGGTCTCGCACAGATACGCAGTATTTT
- | few | TRBJ2-1 | TRBV7-9 | CASSPLTSRRYNEQFF | TGTGCCAGCAGCCCCCTGACTAGTCGTAGGTATAATGAGCAGTTCTTC
- | - | TRBJ1-6 | TRBV20-1 | CSASREGTSPLHF | TGCAGTGCAAGCAGGGAAGGAACGTCACCCCTCCACTTT
- | many | TRBJ1-1 | TRBV6-1 | CASSDFAATAEAFF | TGTGCCAGCAGTGATTTTGCAGCGACAGCTGAAGCTTTCTTT
- | - | TRBJ2-7 | TRBV29-1 | CSVEGGHEQYF | TGCAGCGTTGAAGGGGGTCACGAGCAGTACTTC
- | - | TRBJ2-7 | TRBV20-1 | CSAAVRGADEQYF | TGCAGTGCGGCCGTGCGGGGTGCGGACGAGCAGTACTTC
- | - | TRBJ1-2 | TRBV20-1 | CSARDGQLTNYGYTF | TGCAGTGCTAGGGACGGACAGTTAACTAACTATGGCTACACCTTC
TRBD2 | many | TRBJ2-1 | TRBV28 | CASSLPTSGGYNEQFF | TGTGCCAGCAGTTTACCGACTAGCGGGGGGTACAATGAGCAGTTCTTC
TRBD1 | - | TRBJ2-7 | TRBV7-9 | CASSLGAGQGLTYEQYF | TGTGCCAGCAGCCTGGGGGCCGGACAGGGCTTAACCTACGAGCAGTACTTC
TRBD1 | many | TRBJ1-5 | TRBV10-3 | CAISDTGQNQPQHF | TGTGCCATCAGTGATACGGGACAGAATCAGCCCCAGCATTTT
TRBD1 | many | TRBJ1-6 | TRBV27 | CASSGTRGVGSPLHF | TGTGCCAGCAGTGGAACCAGGGGGGTCGGTTCACCCCTCCACTTT
TRBD2 | - | TRBJ2-5 | TRBV6-1 | CASRLAGAETQYF | TGTGCCAGCAGACTAGCGGGAGCGGAGACCCAGTACTTC
- | many | TRBJ2-2 | TRBV20-1 | CSARDRDFANTGELFF | TGCAGTGCTAGAGATCGTGACTTCGCGAACACCGGGGAGCTGTTTTTT